The 14 T cell receptor beta chains reported below all come from one sample, sequenced in a study of T cell responses to AZD1222 COVID-19 vaccine. TCRdb's copy holds only in-frame clones and misses some; the assay was immunoSEQ multiplex PCR. The data hold around 120,000 clones, with around nine tenths observed a single time. The source material was peripheral blood, sampled 28 days after the second AZD1222 dose. These TCRs come from an adult who received the AZD1222 COVID-19 vaccine.

V is TRBV2 and J is TRBJ2-1; 8 bases match TRBD1. Germline lookup yields CDR1 SNHLY and CDR2 FYNNEI. The CDR3 length is 14 residues. The V and J ends lost 5 bases and 2 bases, in that order; junction bases with no gene match: 2. The CDR3 bases are TGTGCCAGCAGTACGACAGGGGCCTACAATGAGCAGTTCTTC. Amino acids: CASSTTGAYNEQFF. The variable domain in full, with the rest retrieved from reference TRBV2 and TRBJ2-1, is EPEVTQTPSHQVTQMGQEVILRCVPISNHLYFYWYRQILGQKVEFLVSFYNNEISEKSEIFDDQFSVERPDGSNFTLKIRSTKLEDSAMYFCASSTTGAYNEQFFGPGTRLTVL.

The V gene is TRBV18, the J gene TRBJ1-6, with TRBD1 matching 9 bases. Trimming cost V 1 base and J 9 bases; bases outside gene matches: 10. This CDR3 region has 17 residues. Germline V gives CDR1 KGHSH, CDR2 LQKENI. The CDR3 DNA is TGTGCCAGCTCACCACAGGGGACCGGGACAGGGATTTCACCCCTCCACTTT. This gives the protein CASSPQGTGTGISPLHF.

The chain combines TRBV4-1 with TRBJ2-7; D unclear. The CDR3 totals 12 residues. V was cut by 3 bases and J by 6 bases, with 9 bases left in between. Germline V lookup: CDR1 MGHRA, CDR2 YSYEKL. The CDR3 bases are TGCGCCAGCAGCCAGGCTCCCTCCGAGCAGTACTTC. This encodes CASSQAPSEQYF.

In this sample, this clone turned up a few times. The chain has TRBV6-4 and TRBJ1-1; 11 bases fit TRBD1. CDR1 and CDR2 from the germline V gene are MRHNA and SNTAGT. CDR3 size: 15 residues. V shed 3 bases and J 4 bases; nucleotides not matched to a gene: 4. The CDR3 sequence: CASSEDRGPGTEAFF. The DNA of the CDR3 is TGTGCCAGCAGTGAGGACAGGGGGCCGGGCACTGAAGCTTTCTTT.

The chain links TRBV11-2 to TRBJ2-7; D is perhaps TRBD1 (6 bases). CDR1 and CDR2 (germline): SGHAT, FQNNGV. Trimming shortened V by 2 bases and J by 0 bases, and 14 bases separated the two germline ends. The length of the CDR3 is 16 residues. The CDR3: CASSLRHGRGSYEQYF. CDR3 DNA sequence: TGTGCCAGCAGCTTACGTCATGGCAGGGGCTCCTACGAGCAGTACTTC.

The V call is TRBV9, the J call TRBJ2-2; TRBD2 aligns across 11 bases. Germline lookup yields CDR1 SGDLS and CDR2 YYNGEE. Unmatched junction bases numbered 7, after V lost 3 bases and J lost 3 bases. The CDR3 loop spans 17 amino acids. CDR3 nucleotides: TGTGCCAGCAGCGCGCAACTAGCGGGAGTGTACACCGGGGAGCTGTTTTTT. Translating it yields CASSAQLAGVYTGELFF. The variable domain in full, completed from reference TRBV9 and TRBJ2-2, reads DSGVTQTPKHLITATGQRVTLRCSPRSGDLSVYWYQQSLDQGLQFLIQYYNGEERAKGNILERFSAQQFPDLHSELNLSSLELGDSALYFCASSAQLAGVYTGELFFGEGSRLTVL.

The chain is built from TRBV3-1 (or the pseudogene TRBV3-2) and TRBJ2-2; D remains ambiguous. The CDR3 runs to 14 residues. Between the trimmed V and J ends, which lost 1 base and 2 bases, there was a span of 5 bases. From germline, CDR1 is LGHDT and CDR2 YNNKEL (reference sequence). The CDR3 here is CASSQVLNTGELFF. CDR3 DNA: TGTGCCAGCAGCCAAGTTCTAAACACCGGGGAGCTGTTTTTT.

This clone was seen once. Written as DNA, the CDR3 is TGTGCCAGCAGCTTGGACAGCAATGAGCAGTTCTTC. This sequence encodes CASSLDSNEQFF. The V gene is TRBV5-4, the J gene TRBJ2-1; D not resolved. The CDR3 runs to 12 residues. V was pared by 0 bases and J by 6 bases, with 4 bases between. The V gene's germline CDR1 is SGHNT and CDR2 YYREEE (reference sequence).

The V gene is TRBV6-6, the J gene TRBJ2-7; TRBD1 might be the D (5 bases). V lost 5 bases, J lost 0 bases, and 26 bases lay in between. The CDR3 spans 19 residues. Germline V gene sequence: CDR1 MNHNY, CDR2 SVGAGI (reference sequence). CDR3 sequence reads: CASSQTRLQGMAVSYEQYF. In DNA form, the CDR3 reads TGTGCCAGCAGTCAAACTCGTCTGCAGGGTATGGCGGTCTCCTACGAGCAGTACTTC.

The gene calls are TRBV11-1 and TRBJ2-7, with D maybe TRBD2 (5 bases). CDR1 and CDR2 (germline): SGHAT, FQDESV (reference sequence). The CDR3 has 14 amino acids. V gave up 4 bases and J gave up 4 bases, with 14 bases separating them. CDR3 DNA: TGTGCCAGCAGCTGGGGAGAGGGATCGTACGAGCAGTACTTC. This sequence encodes CASSWGEGSYEQYF.

In this sample, this clone turned up once. V usage is TRBV6-5 and J usage is TRBJ1-6, with a tentative D call TRBD1 (5 bases). Germline CDR1 and CDR2: MNHEY and SVGAGI. This CDR3 has 15 residues. The germline V and J ends were trimmed by 2 bases and 8 bases, with 13 bases remaining between them. The CDR3 DNA sequence: TGTGCCAGCAGTTACGGGGCAGGACGGGATTCACCCCTCCACTTT. Its protein is CASSYGAGRDSPLHF.

The rearrangement links TRBV11-2 to TRBJ2-2; 7 positions match TRBD2. The CDR3 extends over 16 amino acids. The V segment lost 6 bases and the J segment 2 bases; nucleotides outside the gene matches: 9. Germline loops: CDR1 SGHAT, CDR2 FQNNGV. CDR3 residues: CASRRMSGANTGELFF. CDR3 nucleotide sequence: TGTGCCAGCAGGCGAATGAGCGGGGCCAACACCGGGGAGCTGTTTTTT.

The rearrangement uses TRBV4-2 and TRBJ1-6; D is undetermined. V shed 1 base and J shed 7 bases, with 11 bases lying between them. CDR1 and CDR2 (germline): LGHNA, YNFKEQ. This CDR3 has 15 amino acids. The CDR3 sequence is CASSQALAGNSPLHF. The CDR3 DNA sequence: TGTGCCAGCAGCCAAGCTTTAGCGGGGAATTCACCCCTCCACTTT.

The rearrangement uses TRBV5-1 and TRBJ1-5, with D perhaps matching TRBD1 (6 bases). Germline CDR1 reads SGHRS; CDR2 reads YFSETQ. The CDR3 extends over 14 amino acids. V dropped 2 bases and J dropped 7 bases, with 13 bases sitting between them. For the CDR3, the DNA is TGCGCCAGCAGCTTCACAGGGAATGGGCAGCCCCAGCATTTT. It is translated as CASSFTGNGQPQHF.